This T cell receptor beta chain was captured by sequencing in a study of T cell responses to AZD1222 COVID-19 vaccine. The study's findings and limits: Donors skewed white British and female; clonal diversity was possibly underestimated.

Regarding this clone: Antigen unknown.

The data were produced by immunoSEQ multiplex PCR, yet TCRdb's version contains in-frame clones alone and is incomplete. The sample holds about 140,000 clones, about 90% seen once. The sequences come from peripheral blood, collected 28 days after the second dose of the MenACWY control vaccine. The source is an adult who received the MenACWY meningococcal vaccine as a control.

The CDR3 region has the DNA TGTGCCAGTAGTACGCGGACGGGTAGCTCCTACAATGAGCAGTTCTTC. As protein: CASSTRTGSSYNEQFF. The chain recombines TRBV19 with TRBJ2-1; D call uncertain. The CDR3 totals 16 residues. V lost 4 bases to trimming and J lost 0 bases, with 13 bases between them. Germline V CDR1 and CDR2: LNHDA, SQIVND (reference sequence).